Sequencing of this T cell receptor (beta chain) was carried out in a study of blood T cells in healthy people across ages. This CDR3 is 14 amino acids long. Per the germline V gene, CDR1 is ENHRY and CDR2 is SYGVKD. The V end lost 10 bases, the J end lost 5 bases, and 21 bases lay between the germline ends. Using a J-beta primer mix together with a sample-barcoded 5' primer, a second PCR was run for about 6 to 12 cycles. All cDNA molecules were each tagged by a template-switch adaptor with 12 random nucleotides. TCRdb re-derived calls from the 5' RACE reads in MiXCR, one entry per CDR3 protein. Among 1.5 million to 2 million distinct CDR3 sequences listed, roughly two fifths were seen once.

The rearrangement joins TRBV10-3 to TRBJ2-7; D may be TRBD1 (6 bases). Sequenced: blood. The source of this sequence is a human donor in good health. The CDR3 DNA follows: TGTGCCACCCGACCCTTGGGGGCCCCTGACGAGCAGTACTTC. Its translation: CATRPLGAPDEQYF.